These T cell receptor beta chains were read from a single sample in a study of blood T cell repertoires in COVID-19. Measured with immunoSEQ multiplex PCR; TCRdb has only the in-frame clones, and not every one. The top ten clones hold 0.58% of a sample with 170,000 or so clones, around 86% of them seen once. The sequenced sample was peripheral blood. The receptor set was obtained from a man aged 55 to 70 with COVID-19, enrolled during active disease. Each CDR3 is given with its conserved first and last residue. The D gene is left open where the match is weak. For some rows the clone size is stated as once, few or many, or as a class when expanded; others skip it.

cdr3_aa,cdr3_nt,d_call,j_call,v_call,clone_size
CASSQGTSGEQFF,TGTGCCAGCAGCCAAGGGACTAGCGGTGAGCAGTTCTTC,TRBD2,TRBJ2-1,TRBV3-1/TRBV3-2,.
CASSPRTGRSTEAFF,TGCGCCAGCAGCCCCCGGACCGGGAGGAGCACTGAAGCTTTCTTT,.,TRBJ1-1,TRBV4-1,.
CASSFLDRVTGNTIYF,TGTGCCAGCAGTTTCCTTGACAGGGTAACTGGAAACACCATATATTTT,TRBD1,TRBJ1-3,TRBV28,once
CASSLSGTGYYEQYF,TGTGCCAGCAGTTTATCCGGGACAGGATACTACGAGCAGTACTTC,TRBD1,TRBJ2-7,TRBV28,.
CASSQDLLGGSYEQYF,TGCGCCAGCAGCCAGGACCTACTGGGGGGGTCCTACGAGCAGTACTTC,TRBD2,TRBJ2-7,TRBV4-3,.
CASSLIQAPNEKLFF,TGTGCCAGCAGCTTAATACAGGCCCCTAATGAAAAACTGTTTTTT,.,TRBJ1-4,TRBV7-9,.
CASSYNGDGYTF,TGTGCCAGCAGTTACAACGGAGACGGCTACACCTTC,.,TRBJ1-2,TRBV6-2/TRBV6-3,.
CASTPYWTGVGGYTF,TGTGCCAGCACCCCTTACTGGACAGGGGTGGGGGGCTACACCTTC,TRBD1,TRBJ1-2,TRBV28,.
CATSDTGTSGSFRDNEQFF,TGTGCCACCAGTGACACCGGGACTAGCGGGAGTTTTAGGGACAATGAGCAGTTCTTC,TRBD2,TRBJ2-1,TRBV24-1,.
CASSSLRGGSYGYTF,TGTGCCAGCAGTTCACTCCGAGGGGGAAGCTATGGCTACACCTTC,.,TRBJ1-2,TRBV27,.
CASSKSGTSSYNEQFF,TGTGCCAGCAGCAAAAGCGGGACTAGCAGCTACAATGAGCAGTTCTTC,.,TRBJ2-1,TRBV21-1,once
CASSQDGREGWNIQYF,TGCGCCAGCAGCCAAGATGGGCGGGAGGGCTGGAACATTCAGTACTTC,TRBD2,TRBJ2-4,TRBV4-1,.
CASSQDRGMYGYTF,TGCGCCAGCAGCCAAGATCGCGGCATGTATGGCTACACCTTC,.,TRBJ1-2,TRBV4-3,.
CSASNGDRGNTEAFF,TGCAGTGCTAGTAATGGGGACAGGGGGAACACTGAAGCTTTCTTT,TRBD1,TRBJ1-1,TRBV20-1,.
CASSLRGPGTSNEKLFF,TGTGCCAGCAGTTTGAGGGGACCCGGGACTTCGAATGAAAAACTGTTTTTT,.,TRBJ1-4,TRBV28,.
CASSKTYKREGLYEQYF,TGTGCCAGCAGCAAAACCTATAAGCGGGAGGGTCTTTACGAGCAGTACTTC,.,TRBJ2-7,TRBV21-1,.
CASSPAKSSGAPDTQYF,TGCGCCAGCAGCCCGGCCAAGAGTAGCGGGGCCCCAGATACGCAGTATTTT,TRBD2,TRBJ2-3,TRBV5-1,.
CATSDSSLTDTQYF,TGTGCCACCAGTGATTCGAGCCTTACAGATACGCAGTATTTT,.,TRBJ2-3,TRBV24-1,.
CASSTPQRGVPTDTQYF,TGTGCCAGCAGTACGCCCCAGCGGGGGGTTCCCACGGATACGCAGTATTTT,TRBD2,TRBJ2-3,TRBV6-2/TRBV6-3,.
CASIKDSAAYNEQFF,TGCGCCAGCATAAAAGATAGCGCGGCCTACAATGAGCAGTTCTTC,.,TRBJ2-1,TRBV5-1,.
CASSPGGYTEAFF,TGTGCCAGCAGCCCCGGCGGTTACACTGAAGCTTTCTTT,.,TRBJ1-1,TRBV27,.
CASSPGTAQNIQYF,TGTGCCAGCTCACCAGGGACAGCTCAAAACATTCAGTACTTC,TRBD1,TRBJ2-4,TRBV18,.
CASSYSGQGDTEAFF,TGTGCCAGCAGTTACTCGGGACAGGGAGACACTGAAGCTTTCTTT,TRBD1,TRBJ1-1,TRBV6-5,.
CATRSLGGSVDYEQYF,TGTGCCACCAGGTCCCTCGGAGGTAGCGTCGACTACGAGCAGTACTTC,.,TRBJ2-7,TRBV24-1,.
CASRYSSYEQYF,TGTGCCTCCCGTTATAGTTCCTACGAGCAGTACTTC,.,TRBJ2-7,TRBV30,.
CSASFPSGNNEQFF,TGCAGTGCTAGTTTCCCTAGCGGAAACAATGAGCAGTTCTTC,TRBD2,TRBJ2-1,TRBV20-1,.
CASSDRSSEKLFF,TGTGCCAGCAGTGACAGGTCCAGTGAAAAACTGTTTTTT,.,TRBJ1-4,TRBV25-1,.
CATRGRVGLDSDTQYF,TGTGCCACCAGGGGCCGCGTGGGACTAGACTCAGATACGCAGTATTTT,TRBD2,TRBJ2-3,TRBV24-1,.
CASSSGSDSNTEAFF,TGTGCCAGTAGTTCAGGCTCGGACAGCAACACTGAAGCTTTCTTT,.,TRBJ1-1,TRBV19,.
CASSPEEKETQYF,TGCGCCAGCAGCCCCGAGGAGAAAGAGACCCAGTACTTC,.,TRBJ2-5,TRBV4-3,.
CASTGGSYNSPLHF,TGTGCCTCTACCGGCGGCTCCTATAATTCACCCCTCCACTTT,.,TRBJ1-6,TRBV19,few
CASYSNQGAAQPQHF,TGTGCCAGCTATTCTAATCAGGGGGCGGCTCAGCCCCAGCATTTT,TRBD1,TRBJ1-5,TRBV28,few
CASSTTSGRQETQYF,TGTGCCAGCAGCACAACTAGCGGGCGCCAAGAGACCCAGTACTTC,TRBD2,TRBJ2-5,TRBV11-2,.